The 30 T cell receptor beta chains presented below share a single source sample, sequenced in a study of cytomegalovirus exposure and HLA in healthy donors. Sequencing was performed with immunoSEQ multiplex PCR; in TCRdb, only in-frame clones are kept and a portion is missing. The sample carries hundreds of thousands of clones, more than 75% recorded once. Sequencing input: PBMCs. The receptors shown here come from a woman aged 18-29 years in good health and CMV-seropositive.

The V call is TRBV7-9, the J call TRBJ1-1; a weak D match, TRBD1 (6 bases). Germline V gene data show CDR1 as SEHNR and CDR2 as FQNEAQ (reference sequence). Trimming took off 4 bases at V and 5 bases at J, with 14 bases between the two ends. CDR3 size: 14 residues. The CDR3: CASSSVQGWTEAFF. CDR3 bases: TGTGCCAGCAGCTCAGTACAGGGTTGGACTGAAGCTTTCTTT.

The genes are TRBV7-6 and TRBJ2-7, with TRBD1 matching 7 bases. From germline, CDR1 is SGHVS and CDR2 FNYEAQ. V gave up 5 bases and J gave up 2 bases; unmatched junction bases: 6. The CDR3 has 14 residues. Here the CDR3 reads CASSEYRGPYEQYF. CDR3 in DNA: TGTGCCAGCAGCGAATACAGGGGACCCTACGAGCAGTACTTC.

This rearrangement joins TRBV4-1 to TRBJ2-2; 9 bases agree with TRBD2. This CDR3 spans 18 amino acids. Germline loops: CDR1 MGHRA, CDR2 YSYEKL. Trimming took 0 bases from V and 4 from J; bases not matched to a gene: 9. The chain's CDR3 is CASSQDQVGLASTGELFF. As DNA, the CDR3 is TGCGCCAGCAGCCAAGATCAGGTGGGACTAGCTAGCACCGGGGAGCTGTTTTTT.

Worth noting for this clone: Other nucleotide sequences from this sample produce the same CDR3. V usage is TRBV28 and J usage is TRBJ2-7; D possibly corresponds to TRBD1 (6 bases). V lost 4 bases and J lost 3, with 10 bases in between. CDR1 and CDR2 from the germline V gene are MDHEN and SYDVKM. This CDR3 has 13 amino acids. The CDR3 coding sequence is TGTGCCAGCAGTTCAGGACAGAACTACGAGCAGTACTTC. Protein product: CASSSGQNYEQYF.

The chain joins TRBV5-1 to TRBJ2-7; 12 bases line up with TRBD2. The length of the CDR3 is 17 residues. The V gene end was trimmed by 0 bases and the J gene end by 0 bases; junction bases not matched to a gene: 4. Germline CDR1 and CDR2: SGHRS and YFSETQ. CDR3 residues: CASSLAASGRVSYEQYF. CDR3 DNA: TGCGCCAGCAGCTTGGCCGCTAGCGGGAGGGTCTCCTACGAGCAGTACTTC.

This clone was seen once. This chain connects TRBV30 to TRBJ2-7; possibly TRBD2 for D (5 bases). The V gene's germline CDR1 is GTSNPN and CDR2 SVGIG (reference sequence). The V gene lost 5 bases and the J gene lost 4 bases, with 18 bases spanning the gap. CDR3 size: 14 residues. The CDR3 DNA reads TGTGCCTGGCAGTCATTCGAGGTAGCGTACGAGCAGTACTTC. The encoded protein is CAWQSFEVAYEQYF.

This sequence joins TRBV18 and TRBJ1-1, with D maybe TRBD1 (6 bases). Trimming took off 0 bases at V and 7 bases at J, with 9 bases between the two ends. Germline CDR1 reads KGHSH; CDR2 reads LQKENI. CDR3 length: 13 amino acids. The CDR3, as DNA: TGTGCCAGCTCACCACCTGGACAGCTTGAAGCTTTCTTT. Protein product: CASSPPGQLEAFF.

This clone was seen more than once but under ten times. J is TRBJ1-4 and V is TRBV5-1; TRBD1 matches at 12 bases. Germline assignment: CDR1 SGHRS and CDR2 YFSETQ. The V and J ends lost 4 bases and 6 bases, in that order; junction bases with no gene match: 4. The length of the CDR3 is 15 residues. For the CDR3, the DNA is TGCGCCAGCAGCGCGGGGACAGGGGGCGATGAAAAACTGTTTTTT. Its protein product is CASSAGTGGDEKLFF.

In nucleotides, the CDR3 is TGTGCCAGTAGTATTGGGGAGAGTTCAAGCACAGATACGCAGTATTTT. Its translation: CASSIGESSSTDTQYF. The chain has TRBV19 and TRBJ2-3; TRBD2 might be the D (5 bases). The CDR3 has 16 residues. Between the trimmed V and J ends, which lost 3 bases and 0 bases, there was a span of 13 bases. Germline assignment: CDR1 LNHDA and CDR2 SQIVND (reference sequence).

V gene TRBV11-2 combines with J gene TRBJ2-7; D is perhaps TRBD2 (6 bases). Germline lookup yields CDR1 SGHAT and CDR2 FQNNGV. This CDR3 spans 11 amino acids. Trimming removed 4 bases from V and 6 bases from J, with 7 bases in between. CDR3 nucleotides: TGTGCCAGCAGCTCCGGGGGCGAGCAGTACTTC. As protein: CASSSGGEQYF.

This chain joins TRBV9 and TRBJ2-7, with 7 bases lining up with TRBD2. Germline V lookup: CDR1 SGDLS, CDR2 YYNGEE. J gave up 3 bases and V 3 bases, and 6 bases lay outside the gene matches. The CDR3 covers 14 residues. CDR3 bases: TGTGCCAGCAGCGCGGGCGGGAGTGGCTACGAGCAGTACTTC. Residues: CASSAGGSGYEQYF.

The chain employs TRBV11-2 and TRBJ2-7, with a tentative D call TRBD1 (5 bases). With 5 bases removed from V and 5 bases from J, the gap between germline ends came to 19 bases. CDR1 is SGHAT, CDR2 FQNNGV, per germline. The CDR3 is made up of 15 amino acids. The CDR3 coding sequence is TGTGCCAGCAGCCCCGGGTTTAGGGGTTTGAACGAGCAGTACTTC. Protein: CASSPGFRGLNEQYF.

This clone was detected only once. The chain employs TRBV5-6 and TRBJ1-1; 7 bases match TRBD1. CDR3 length: 14 amino acids. Germline lookup yields CDR1 SGHDT and CDR2 YYEEEE. J lost 1 base, V lost 3 bases, and 3 bases had no gene match. The CDR3: CASSWRTGNTEAFF. Written as DNA, the CDR3 is TGTGCCAGCAGCTGGAGGACAGGGAACACTGAAGCTTTCTTT.

The gene calls are TRBV15 and TRBJ1-5; D gene uncertain. CDR3 length: 14 amino acids. The V end was cut by 0 bases, the J end by 4 bases, with 7 bases between. CDR1 is LNHNV and CDR2 is YYDKDF in the germline V gene (reference sequence). CDR3 sequence reads: CATSRDTGNQPQHF. The CDR3 DNA reads as TGTGCCACCAGCAGAGATACGGGTAATCAGCCCCAGCATTTT.

This clone showed up just once. The J gene is TRBJ2-3, the V gene TRBV5-8, with TRBD2 identical over 10 bases. With 3 bases clipped from V and 1 base from J, the junction kept 2 bases outside the gene matches. There are 15 residues in the CDR3. Germline V gene data show CDR1 as SGHTS and CDR2 as YDEGEE. DNA of the CDR3: TGTGCCAGCAGCTACGGACTAGCGGGCACAGATACGCAGTATTTT. Protein: CASSYGLAGTDTQYF.

The chain joins TRBV9 to TRBJ2-7; 8 bases agree with TRBD1. Germline V gene data show CDR1 as SGDLS and CDR2 as YYNGEE. Trimming at V came to 5 bases and at J to 4 bases, leaving 5 bases not matched to a gene. This CDR3 has 13 amino acids. CDR3 region: CASSAGGSYEQYF. CDR3 in DNA: TGTGCCAGCAGTGCAGGGGGCTCTTACGAGCAGTACTTC. The whole variable domain, filled in from reference TRBV9 and TRBJ2-7, reads DSGVTQTPKHLITATGQRVTLRCSPRSGDLSVYWYQQSLDQGLQFLIQYYNGEERAKGNILERFSAQQFPDLHSELNLSSLELGDSALYFCASSAGGSYEQYFGPGTRLTVT.

V is TRBV29-1 and J is TRBJ2-1, with D hard to call. Trimming cost V 2 bases and J 4 bases, with 6 bases left between them. This CDR3 is 12 amino acids long. CDR1 and CDR2 from the germline V gene are SQVTM and ANQGSEA. The CDR3 bases are TGCAGCGTTGAAATTATGTACAATGAGCAGTTCTTC. Translation gives CSVEIMYNEQFF.

This rearrangement joins TRBV30 to TRBJ2-4; 11 nucleotides align to TRBD1. The CDR3 is made up of 18 amino acids. The V gene's germline CDR1 is GTSNPN and CDR2 SVGIG (reference sequence). J lost 2 bases, V lost 2 bases, and 11 bases had no gene match. The chain's CDR3 is CAWSPPSGTGGSKNIQYF. CDR3 DNA sequence: TGTGCCTGGAGTCCCCCGTCCGGGACAGGGGGATCCAAAAACATTCAGTACTTC.

This chain links TRBV28 with TRBJ1-1, with unresolved D. The CDR3 spans 10 residues. Germline-derived CDR1 and CDR2 are MDHEN and SYDVKM. V was clipped by 3 bases and J by 13 bases, with 9 bases between them. The CDR3 DNA reads TGTGCCAGCAGTTTTAAGGAGCATTTCTTT. The encoded protein is CASSFKEHFF.

CDR3 coding DNA: TGTGCCAGCACAGGGTTTCGTGAGACCCAGTACTTC. It codes for CASTGFRETQYF. The chain is built from TRBV9 and TRBJ2-5, with a tentative D call TRBD1 (5 bases). The CDR3 length is 12 residues. Germline lookup yields CDR1 SGDLS and CDR2 YYNGEE. The ends were cut back, 6 bases at V and 5 bases at J, with 11 bases in the middle.

This chain connects TRBV5-1 to TRBJ2-1; TRBD2 aligns across 13 bases. The CDR3 contains 19 residues. With 2 bases clipped from V and 0 bases from J, the junction kept 8 bases outside the gene matches. Germline values: CDR1 SGHRS, CDR2 YFSETQ. Here the CDR3 DNA reads TGCGCCAGCAGCTTCGGGACTAGCGGGAACCCCTCCTCCTACAATGAGCAGTTCTTC. This sequence encodes CASSFGTSGNPSSYNEQFF. The full variable domain, its missing parts supplied by reference TRBV5-1 and TRBJ2-1, is KAGVTQTPRYLIKTRGQQVTLSCSPISGHRSVSWYQQTPGQGLQFLFEYFSETQRNKGNFPGRFSGRQFSNSRSEMNVSTLELGDSALYLCASSFGTSGNPSSYNEQFFGPGTRLTVL.

This chain links TRBV7-3 with TRBJ2-3, with a tentative D call TRBD2 (6 bases). The germline V and J ends were trimmed by 3 bases and 2 bases, with 18 bases remaining between them. The CDR3 consists of 17 residues. CDR1 and CDR2 (germline): SGHTA, FQGTGA. The CDR3 coding sequence is TGTGCCAGCAGCTTGGGTTTGTGGGAGGCCTCCACAGATACGCAGTATTTT. It is translated as CASSLGLWEASTDTQYF.

The CDR3 region is CSSTGQEYEQYF. CDR3 nucleotides: TGCAGCTCCACGGGACAGGAGTACGAGCAGTACTTC. This sequence joins TRBV29-1 and TRBJ2-7; 8 nucleotides agree with TRBD1. CDR3 length: 12 residues. The germline V gene encodes CDR1 SQVTM and CDR2 ANQGSEA. After removal of 8 bases from V and 4 bases from J, the junction contained 7 bases not matched to a gene.

The V call is TRBV11-2, the J call TRBJ2-5; possible D gene TRBD1, 5 bases. Germline V lookup: CDR1 SGHAT, CDR2 FQNNGV. There are 17 residues in the CDR3. V lost 1 base and J 1 base, leaving 16 bases between the germline ends. The DNA of the CDR3 is TGTGCCAGCAGCTTAGGGTGGAACAGGAGACCCCAAGAGACCCAGTACTTC. Translated, it gives CASSLGWNRRPQETQYF.

The V and J genes are TRBV28 and TRBJ1-1; TRBD1 is a possible D gene (6 bases). V was trimmed by 8 bases and J by 5 bases, leaving 9 bases between them. Germline-derived CDR1 and CDR2 are MDHEN and SYDVKM. The CDR3 runs to 11 residues. CDR3 in DNA: TGTGCCAGCTGGGGGCGGACTGAAGCTTTCTTT. Translated: CASWGRTEAFF. Full variable domain (missing parts from reference TRBV28 and TRBJ1-1): DVKVTQSSRYLVKRTGEKVFLECVQDMDHENMFWYRQDPGLGLRLIYFSYDVKMKEKGDIPEGYSVSREKKERFSLILESASTNQTSMYLCASWGRTEAFFGQGTRLTVV.

The chain couples TRBV28 to TRBJ1-5; tentatively, D is TRBD1 (5 bases). The germline V gene encodes CDR1 MDHEN and CDR2 SYDVKM. CDR3 length: 13 residues. V was trimmed by 7 bases and J by 6 bases, leaving 13 bases between them. Here the CDR3 reads CASTGRFTQPQHF. Here the CDR3 DNA reads TGTGCCAGCACAGGGAGGTTTACTCAGCCCCAGCATTTT.

The CDR3 sequence: CASSYSQGAGGNTIYF. The CDR3 DNA is TGTGCCAGCAGTTACTCGCAGGGGGCCGGTGGAAACACCATATATTTT. The chain couples TRBV6-5 to TRBJ1-3; 8 bases agree with TRBD1. CDR1 and CDR2 (germline): MNHEY, SVGAGI. CDR3 length: 16 residues. Trimming cost V 0 bases and J 3 bases; bases outside gene matches: 4.

The chain employs TRBV28 and TRBJ1-2; TRBD1 aligns across 9 bases. The J segment lost 8 bases and the V segment lost 2 bases, leaving 9 bases of the junction unmatched. Germline CDR1 reads MDHEN; CDR2 reads SYDVKM. This CDR3 is built from 15 residues. The CDR3 spells CASSLGGTGLRGYTF. CDR3 nucleotides: TGTGCCAGCAGTTTAGGCGGGACAGGGTTGAGGGGCTACACCTTC.

This rearrangement joins TRBV6-5 to TRBJ1-1; a possible D gene is TRBD1 (5 bases). V lost 4 bases, J lost 8 bases, and 14 bases lay in between. CDR3 length: 13 residues. Germline V lookup: CDR1 MNHEY, CDR2 SVGAGI. The CDR3 DNA is TGTGCCAGCAGTTTGCAGGGCGTGCAGGAAGCTTTCTTT. Its protein is CASSLQGVQEAFF.

The J gene is TRBJ2-7, the V gene TRBV6-6; 12 bases agree with TRBD1. The CDR3 is 15 residues long. The germline V gene encodes CDR1 MNHNY and CDR2 SVGAGI (reference sequence). Unmatched junction bases numbered 5, after V lost 5 bases and J lost 3 bases. In DNA form, the CDR3 reads TGTGCCAGCAGTGACCGGGACAGGGGGCACTACGAGCAGTACTTC. This gives the protein CASSDRDRGHYEQYF.